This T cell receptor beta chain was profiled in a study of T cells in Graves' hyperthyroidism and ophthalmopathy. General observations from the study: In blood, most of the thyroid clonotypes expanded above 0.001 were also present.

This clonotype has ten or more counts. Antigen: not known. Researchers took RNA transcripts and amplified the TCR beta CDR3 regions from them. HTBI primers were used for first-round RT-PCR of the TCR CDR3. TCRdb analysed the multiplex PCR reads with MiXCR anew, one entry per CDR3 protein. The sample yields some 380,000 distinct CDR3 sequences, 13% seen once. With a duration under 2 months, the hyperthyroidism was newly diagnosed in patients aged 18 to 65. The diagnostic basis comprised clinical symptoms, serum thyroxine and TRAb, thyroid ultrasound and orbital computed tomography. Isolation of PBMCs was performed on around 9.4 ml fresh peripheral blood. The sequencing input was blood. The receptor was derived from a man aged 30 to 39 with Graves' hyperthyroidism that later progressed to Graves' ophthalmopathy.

Here the CDR3 reads CASSETGQPYGYTF. The CDR3 coding sequence is TGTGCCAGCAGCGAGACCGGACAGCCCTATGGCTACACCTTC. The chain joins TRBV6-1 to TRBJ1-2; perhaps TRBD1 as D (6 bases). Between the trimmed V and J ends, which lost 6 bases and 4 bases, there was a span of 15 bases. The CDR3 runs to 14 residues. Germline V gene lookup returns CDR1 MNHNS and CDR2 SASEGT.